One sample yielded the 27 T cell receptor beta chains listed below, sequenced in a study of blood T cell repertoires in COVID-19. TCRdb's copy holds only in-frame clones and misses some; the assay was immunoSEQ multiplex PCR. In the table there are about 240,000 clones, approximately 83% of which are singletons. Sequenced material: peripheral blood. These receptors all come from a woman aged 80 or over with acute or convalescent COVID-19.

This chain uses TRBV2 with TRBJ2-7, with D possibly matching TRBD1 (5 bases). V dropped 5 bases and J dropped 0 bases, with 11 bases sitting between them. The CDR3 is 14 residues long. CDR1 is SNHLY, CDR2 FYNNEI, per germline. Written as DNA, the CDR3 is TGTGCCAGCAGTCTGACAGCTACCTCCTACGAGCAGTACTTC. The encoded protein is CASSLTATSYEQYF.

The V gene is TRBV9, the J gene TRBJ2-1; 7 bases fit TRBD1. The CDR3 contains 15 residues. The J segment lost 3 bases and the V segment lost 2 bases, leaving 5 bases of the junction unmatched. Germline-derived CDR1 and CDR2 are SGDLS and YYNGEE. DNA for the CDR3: TGTGCCAGCAGCGTGAGGGCAGGGGGCTACAATGAGCAGTTCTTC. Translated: CASSVRAGGYNEQFF.

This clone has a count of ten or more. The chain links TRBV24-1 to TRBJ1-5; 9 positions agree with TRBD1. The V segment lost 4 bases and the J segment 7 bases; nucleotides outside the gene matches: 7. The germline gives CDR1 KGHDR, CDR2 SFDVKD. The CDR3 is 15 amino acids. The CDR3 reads CATSDPGTGHQPQHF. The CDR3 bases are TGTGCCACCAGTGACCCTGGGACAGGGCACCAGCCCCAGCATTTT.

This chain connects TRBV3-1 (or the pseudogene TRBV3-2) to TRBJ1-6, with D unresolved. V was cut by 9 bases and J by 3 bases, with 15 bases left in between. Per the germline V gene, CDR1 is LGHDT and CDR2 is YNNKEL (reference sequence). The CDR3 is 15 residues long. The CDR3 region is CASRETPDYNSPLHF. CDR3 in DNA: TGTGCCAGTCGGGAGACTCCTGACTATAATTCACCCCTCCACTTT.

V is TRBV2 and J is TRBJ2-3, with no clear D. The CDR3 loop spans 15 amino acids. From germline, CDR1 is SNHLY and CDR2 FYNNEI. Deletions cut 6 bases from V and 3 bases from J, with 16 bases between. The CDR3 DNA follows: TGTGCCAGCAGCGAGGCGGATCTAGGAACAGATACGCAGTATTTT. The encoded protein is CASSEADLGTDTQYF.

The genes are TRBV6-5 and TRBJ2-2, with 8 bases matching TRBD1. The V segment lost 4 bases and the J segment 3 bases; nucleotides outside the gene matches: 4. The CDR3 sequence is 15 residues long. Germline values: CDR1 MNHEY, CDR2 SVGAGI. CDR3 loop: CASSFGQGDTGELFF. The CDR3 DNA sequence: TGTGCCAGCAGTTTTGGACAGGGAGACACCGGGGAGCTGTTTTTT.

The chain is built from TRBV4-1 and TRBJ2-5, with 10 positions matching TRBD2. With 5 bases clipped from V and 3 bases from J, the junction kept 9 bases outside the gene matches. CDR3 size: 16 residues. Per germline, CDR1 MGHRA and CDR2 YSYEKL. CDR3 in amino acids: CASSWAGLAGEETQYF. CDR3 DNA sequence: TGCGCCAGCAGCTGGGCGGGGCTAGCGGGGGAAGAGACCCAGTACTTC.

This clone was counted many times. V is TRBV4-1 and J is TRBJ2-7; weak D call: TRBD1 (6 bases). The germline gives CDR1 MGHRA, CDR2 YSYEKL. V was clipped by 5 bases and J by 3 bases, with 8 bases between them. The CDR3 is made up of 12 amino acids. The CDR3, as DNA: TGCGCCAGCAGCACGGACAGCTACGAGCAGTACTTC. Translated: CASSTDSYEQYF.

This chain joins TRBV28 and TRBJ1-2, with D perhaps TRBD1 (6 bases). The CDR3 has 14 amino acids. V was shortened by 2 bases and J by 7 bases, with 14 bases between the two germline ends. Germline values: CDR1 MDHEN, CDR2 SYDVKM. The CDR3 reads CASSLPRGRSGYTF. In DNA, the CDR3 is TGTGCCAGCAGTTTACCCAGGGGTCGAAGTGGCTACACCTTC.

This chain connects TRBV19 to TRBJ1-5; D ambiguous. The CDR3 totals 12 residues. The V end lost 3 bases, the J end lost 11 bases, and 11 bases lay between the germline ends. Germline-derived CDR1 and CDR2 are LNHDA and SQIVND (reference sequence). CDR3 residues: CASSMAGSAQHF. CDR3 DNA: TGTGCCAGTAGTATGGCGGGATCGGCCCAGCATTTT. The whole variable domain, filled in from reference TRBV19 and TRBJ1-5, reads DGGITQSPKYLFRKEGQNVTLSCEQNLNHDAMYWYRQDPGQGLRLIYYSQIVNDFQKGDIAEGYSVSREKKESFPLTVTSAQKNPTAFYLCASSMAGSAQHFGDGTRLSIL.

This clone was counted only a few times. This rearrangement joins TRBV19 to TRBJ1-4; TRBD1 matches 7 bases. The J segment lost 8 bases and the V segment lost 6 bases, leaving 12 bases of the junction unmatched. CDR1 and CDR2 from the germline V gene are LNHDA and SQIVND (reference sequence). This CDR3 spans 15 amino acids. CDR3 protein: CASSPSRDRGEKLFF. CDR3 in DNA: TGTGCCAGTAGCCCCTCCCGGGACAGAGGGGAAAAACTGTTTTTT.

The CDR3 DNA reads as TGTGCCTGGACGACAGGGGGGGACTATGGCTACACCTTC. This encodes CAWTTGGDYGYTF. The chain couples TRBV30 to TRBJ1-2; 9 bases line up with TRBD1. The CDR3 has 13 amino acids. The germline V gene encodes CDR1 GTSNPN and CDR2 SVGIG (reference sequence). Germline trimming cut 4 bases from V and 3 bases from J; bases unmatched to any gene: 3.

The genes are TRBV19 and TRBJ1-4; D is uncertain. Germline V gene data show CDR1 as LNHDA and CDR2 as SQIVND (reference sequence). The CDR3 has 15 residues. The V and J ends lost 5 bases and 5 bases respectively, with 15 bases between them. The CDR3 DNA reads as TGTGCCAGTAGTCCCTCGGGGAGGTACAATGAAAAACTGTTTTTT. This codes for CASSPSGRYNEKLFF.

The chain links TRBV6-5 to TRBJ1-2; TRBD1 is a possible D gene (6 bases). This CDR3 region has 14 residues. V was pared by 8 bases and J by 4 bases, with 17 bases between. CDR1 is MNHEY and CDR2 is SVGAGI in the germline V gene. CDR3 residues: CASPNGQGSYGYTF. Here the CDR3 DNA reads TGTGCCAGCCCGAATGGGCAGGGGAGCTATGGCTACACCTTC.

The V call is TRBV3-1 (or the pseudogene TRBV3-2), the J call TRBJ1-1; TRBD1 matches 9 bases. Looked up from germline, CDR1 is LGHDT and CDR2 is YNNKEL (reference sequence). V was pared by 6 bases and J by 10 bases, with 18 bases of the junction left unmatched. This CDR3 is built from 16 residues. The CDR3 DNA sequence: TGTGCCAGCAGTCAGGGGACAGGGACTTACTTCTCTGGAGCTTTCTTT. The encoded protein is CASSQGTGTYFSGAFF.

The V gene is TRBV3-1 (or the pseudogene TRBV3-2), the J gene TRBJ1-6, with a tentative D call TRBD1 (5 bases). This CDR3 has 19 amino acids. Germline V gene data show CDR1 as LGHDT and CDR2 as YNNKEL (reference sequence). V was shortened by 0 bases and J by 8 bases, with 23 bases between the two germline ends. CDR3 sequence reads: CASSQDRGAGPGGYSPLHF. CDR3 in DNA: TGTGCCAGCAGCCAAGATAGGGGTGCGGGACCCGGAGGGTATTCACCCCTCCACTTT.

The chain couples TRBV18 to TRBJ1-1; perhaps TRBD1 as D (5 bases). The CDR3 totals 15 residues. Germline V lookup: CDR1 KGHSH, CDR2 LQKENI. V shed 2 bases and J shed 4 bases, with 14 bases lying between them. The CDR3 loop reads CASSPWEGLGTEAFF. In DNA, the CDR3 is TGTGCCAGCTCACCATGGGAGGGGCTGGGCACTGAAGCTTTCTTT.

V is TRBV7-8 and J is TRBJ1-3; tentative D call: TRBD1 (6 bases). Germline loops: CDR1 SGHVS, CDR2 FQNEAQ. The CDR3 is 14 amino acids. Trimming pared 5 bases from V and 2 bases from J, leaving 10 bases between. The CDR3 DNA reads TGTGCCAGCAGCCCAGGACAGCCTGGAAACACCATATATTTT. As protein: CASSPGQPGNTIYF.

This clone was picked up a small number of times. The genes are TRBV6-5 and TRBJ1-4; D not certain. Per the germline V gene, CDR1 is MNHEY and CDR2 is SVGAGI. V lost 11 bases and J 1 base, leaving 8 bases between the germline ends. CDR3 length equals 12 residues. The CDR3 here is CALSQTNEKLFF. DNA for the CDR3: TGTGCCCTCAGTCAAACTAATGAAAAACTGTTTTTT.

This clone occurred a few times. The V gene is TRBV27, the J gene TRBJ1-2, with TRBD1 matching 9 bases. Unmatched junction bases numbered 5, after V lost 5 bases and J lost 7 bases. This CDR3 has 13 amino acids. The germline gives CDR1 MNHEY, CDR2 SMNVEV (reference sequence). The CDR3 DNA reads TGTGCCAGCAGTAGGGACAGGGTCGCTGGCTACACCTTC. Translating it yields CASSRDRVAGYTF.

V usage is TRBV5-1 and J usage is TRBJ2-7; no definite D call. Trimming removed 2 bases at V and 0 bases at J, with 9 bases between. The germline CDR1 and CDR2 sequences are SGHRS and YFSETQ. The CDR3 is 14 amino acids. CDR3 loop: CASSFDSGSYEQYF. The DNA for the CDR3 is TGCGCCAGCAGCTTCGACTCGGGCTCCTACGAGCAGTACTTC.

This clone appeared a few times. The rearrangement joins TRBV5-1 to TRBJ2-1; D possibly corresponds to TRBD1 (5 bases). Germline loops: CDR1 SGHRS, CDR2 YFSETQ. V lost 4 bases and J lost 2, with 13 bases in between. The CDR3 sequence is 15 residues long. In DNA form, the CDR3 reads TGCGCCAGCAGCCCCCGGCAGGGTCCCTACAATGAGCAGTTCTTC. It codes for CASSPRQGPYNEQFF.

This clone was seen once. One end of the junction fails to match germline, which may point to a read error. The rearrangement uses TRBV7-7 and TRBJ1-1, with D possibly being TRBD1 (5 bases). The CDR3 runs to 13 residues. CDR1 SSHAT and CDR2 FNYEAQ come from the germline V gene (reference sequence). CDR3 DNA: TGTGCTAGCAGCACCAGGGAGGGGACTGAAGCTTTCTTT. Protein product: CASSTREGTEAFF.

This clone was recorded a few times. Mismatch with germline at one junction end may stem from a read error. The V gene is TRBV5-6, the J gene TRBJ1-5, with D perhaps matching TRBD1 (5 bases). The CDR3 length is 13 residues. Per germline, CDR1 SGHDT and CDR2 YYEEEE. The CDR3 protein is CASSLVRAGHEAF. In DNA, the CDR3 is TGTGCCAGCAGCTTGGTCCGTGCAGGACATGAGGCATTT.

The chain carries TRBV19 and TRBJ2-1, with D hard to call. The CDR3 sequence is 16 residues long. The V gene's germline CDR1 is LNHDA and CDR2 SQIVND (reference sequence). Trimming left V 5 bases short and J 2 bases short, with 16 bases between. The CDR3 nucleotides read TGTGCCAGTAGTTCCCTCGAGTCCGAACCCTACAATGAGCAGTTCTTC. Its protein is CASSSLESEPYNEQFF.

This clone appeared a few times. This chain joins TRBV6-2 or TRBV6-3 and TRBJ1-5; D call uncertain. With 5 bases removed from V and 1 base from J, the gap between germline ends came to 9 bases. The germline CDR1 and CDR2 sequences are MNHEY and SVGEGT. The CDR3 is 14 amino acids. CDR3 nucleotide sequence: TGTGCCAGCAGTGGAGGGTGGAGCAATCAGCCCCAGCATTTT. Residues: CASSGGWSNQPQHF.

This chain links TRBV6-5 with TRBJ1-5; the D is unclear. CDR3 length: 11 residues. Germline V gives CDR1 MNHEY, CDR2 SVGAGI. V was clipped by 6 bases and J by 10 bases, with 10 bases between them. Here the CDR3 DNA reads TGTGCCAGCAGCCCCGACATCCCCCAGCATTTT. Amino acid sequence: CASSPDIPQHF.